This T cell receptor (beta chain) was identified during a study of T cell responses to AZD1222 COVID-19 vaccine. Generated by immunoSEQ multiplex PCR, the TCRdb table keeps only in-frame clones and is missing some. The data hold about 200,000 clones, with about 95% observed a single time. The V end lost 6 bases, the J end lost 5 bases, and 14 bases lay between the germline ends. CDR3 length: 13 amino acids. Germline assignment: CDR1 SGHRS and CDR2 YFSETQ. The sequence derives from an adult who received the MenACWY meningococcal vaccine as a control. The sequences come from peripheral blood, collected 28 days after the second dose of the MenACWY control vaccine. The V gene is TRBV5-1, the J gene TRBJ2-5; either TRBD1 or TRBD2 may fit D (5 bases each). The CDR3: CASTEPGRETQYF. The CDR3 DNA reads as TGCGCCAGCACCGAACCGGGACGGGAGACCCAGTACTTC.